Listed below are T cell receptor beta chains from one sample, sequenced in a study of cytotoxic CD8 clonotypes in ibrutinib-treated CLL. Generated by immunoSEQ multiplex PCR, the TCRdb table keeps only in-frame clones and is missing some. The sample lists some 81,000 clones, roughly three quarters occurring once. The specimen was PBMCs, collected after 12 months of ibrutinib treatment. These receptors were obtained from a human donor with chronic lymphocytic leukemia. Each CDR3 is given with its conserved first and last residue. A D gene is named only where the DNA matches it firmly. Clone size is stated in some rows and not others, as once, few, many or a class when expanded.

abundance	v_gene	d_gene	j_gene	CDR3nt	CDR3aa
-	TRBV5-6	-	TRBJ2-2	TGTGCCAGCAGCTCGGGGGAATACGAGCTGTTTTTT	CASSSGEYELFF
-	TRBV5-6	-	TRBJ2-2	TGTGCCAGCAGCTTTTGGGTGGGGGAGCTGTTTTTT	CASSFWVGELFF
-	TRBV2	-	TRBJ2-5	TGTGCCAGCAGTGAGGCGGAGACCCAGTACTTC	CASSEAETQYF
-	TRBV6-1	-	TRBJ2-2	TGTGCCAGCAGTGAAGGGGGGGCGGCAGTGTGGCTGTTTTTT	CASSEGGAAVWLFF
few	TRBV5-4	-	TRBJ1-5	TGTGCCAGCAGCTTGGGTGGTGGGGCACCTCTGGGGCCCCAGCATTTT	CASSLGGGAPLGPQHF
-	TRBV19	TRBD2	TRBJ2-7	TGTGCCAGCCAAACCGGCGGACTAGCGGGAGTGGGCGAGCAGTACTTC	CASQTGGLAGVGEQYF
-	TRBV11-2	TRBD1	TRBJ2-7	TGTGCCAGCAGCTTAGACCGCGACAGGGACTACGAGCAGTACTTC	CASSLDRDRDYEQYF
-	TRBV18	-	TRBJ2-7	TGTGCCAGCTCACCCCCGGACACCTACGAGCAGTACTTC	CASSPPDTYEQYF
-	TRBV28	-	TRBJ1-2	TGTGCCAGCAGTTCCGGGACCTTCTATGGCTACACCTTC	CASSSGTFYGYTF
few	TRBV7-9	TRBD1	TRBJ1-1	TGTGCCAGCAGCCGCGGCCGACAGGGGGGTTATCCTGAAGCTTTCTTT	CASSRGRQGGYPEAFF
-	TRBV5-1	-	TRBJ2-3	TGCGCCAGCAGCTTGGTCCCGGGGGCTAGCACAGATACGCAGTATTTT	CASSLVPGASTDTQYF
once	TRBV28	-	TRBJ2-7	TGTGCCAGCAGTCCGGGGGACGGCCCCTACGAGCAGTACTTC	CASSPGDGPYEQYF
-	TRBV10-3	-	TRBJ2-7	TGTGCCATCAGTGAAACGTCCTCCTACGAGCAGTACTTC	CAISETSSYEQYF
-	TRBV6-5	-	TRBJ1-1	TGTGCCAGCAGTTTATCCCCGAACACTGAAGCTTTCTTT	CASSLSPNTEAFF
-	TRBV2	-	TRBJ2-5	TGTGCCAGCAGCCCGGGACTCCCCGGGGAGACCCAGTACTTC	CASSPGLPGETQYF
-	TRBV7-2	TRBD2	TRBJ2-3	TGTGCCAGCAGCTTAGGAGGAGCGGGGTCCCCAGATACGCAGTATTTT	CASSLGGAGSPDTQYF
-	TRBV25-1	-	TRBJ1-5	TGTGCCAGCAGTGAATTAGGTCAGCCCCAGCATTTT	CASSELGQPQHF
-	TRBV29-1	-	TRBJ1-1	TGCAGCGTTGAGGGGGCCGCGCAGGGCACTGAAGCTTTCTTT	CSVEGAAQGTEAFF
-	TRBV5-1	TRBD1	TRBJ1-2	TGCGCCAGCAGCCCCTCGACAGGGGGCTATGGCTACACCTTC	CASSPSTGGYGYTF
-	TRBV28	-	TRBJ1-2	TGTGCCAGCAGTTCTACCGGGACTCTAAACTATGGCTACACCTTC	CASSSTGTLNYGYTF
-	TRBV7-9	TRBD1	TRBJ2-5	TGTGCCAGTAGGGGGCGAACCGAAGAGACCCAGTACTTC	CASRGRTEETQYF
once	TRBV5-1	-	TRBJ2-4	TGCGCCAGCAGCTCCCCGGGGGCCGCGGGCAAAAACATTCAGTACTTC	CASSSPGAAGKNIQYF
-	TRBV28	-	TRBJ2-4	TGTGCCAGCAGTTTTTGGGGCAGGGGCTTCAAAAACATTCAGTACTTC	CASSFWGRGFKNIQYF
-	TRBV7-9	-	TRBJ1-5	TGTGCCAGCAGCTTAGATCTTCAGCCCCAGCATTTT	CASSLDLQPQHF
-	TRBV4-1	TRBD1	TRBJ1-5	TGCGCCAGCAGCCAAGATGCCAGGGGGTGGGATAGCAATCAGCCCCAGCATTTT	CASSQDARGWDSNQPQHF
once	TRBV7-2	TRBD2	TRBJ2-7	TGTGCCAGCAGGTCCGGACTAGCGGGTTCCTACGAGCAGTACTTC	CASRSGLAGSYEQYF
once	TRBV6-5	TRBD2	TRBJ2-7	TGTGCCAGCCGGGACTACAACTACGAGCAGTACTTC	CASRDYNYEQYF
-	TRBV28	TRBD1	TRBJ1-3	TGTGCCAGCAGTCCCCCGGTCGGACAGGGGCTAGGGGGGGACACCATATATTTT	CASSPPVGQGLGGDTIYF
-	TRBV5-1	TRBD1	TRBJ1-2	TGCGCCAGCAGCTTGGCCCCTACAGGGGCTCCTAACTATGGCTACACCTTC	CASSLAPTGAPNYGYTF
-	TRBV18	-	TRBJ2-2	TGTGCCAGCTCACAGCAGGCCGGGGAGCTGTTTTTT	CASSQQAGELFF
few	TRBV5-8	-	TRBJ2-7	TGTGCCAGCAGCCACTGGGGCCGGACCGAGCAGTACTTC	CASSHWGRTEQYF
once	TRBV27	-	TRBJ2-6	TGTGCCAGCAGTTTACAGGGTTCCAACGTCCTGACTTTC	CASSLQGSNVLTF
-	TRBV4-2	TRBD1	TRBJ2-7	TGTGCCAGCAGCCACCAACACACACAGGGGGACGAGCAGTACTTC	CASSHQHTQGDEQYF
-	TRBV7-2	-	TRBJ1-2	TGTGCCAGCAGCTCGGGTTTGGGCTACACCTTC	CASSSGLGYTF
-	TRBV2	TRBD2	TRBJ2-3	TGTGCCAGCGGGATACTCGGGACTACCACAGATACGCAGTATTTT	CASGILGTTTDTQYF
-	TRBV21-1	-	TRBJ1-2	TGTGCCAGCAGCAAAGCGGGACACAACTATGGCTACACCTTC	CASSKAGHNYGYTF
-	TRBV4-3	TRBD2	TRBJ2-3	TGCGCCAGCAGCCCCGGACTAGCGGGAGGGGATACGCAGTATTTT	CASSPGLAGGDTQYF
medium-sized	TRBV7-9	-	TRBJ2-5	TGTGCCAGCAGCTCCGACGGGGAGAAGGCCCAGTACTTC	CASSSDGEKAQYF
-	TRBV7-9	TRBD1	TRBJ1-5	TGTGCCAGCAGCTCCTGGGCAGGGGGCGATCAGCCCCAGCATTTT	CASSSWAGGDQPQHF
-	TRBV18	-	TRBJ2-1	TGTGCCAGCCTCCGGACGGGCGGCGATGAGCAGTTCTTC	CASLRTGGDEQFF
few	TRBV7-9	TRBD1	TRBJ2-7	TGTGCCAGCACCCGGGGGGGACAGGGGGCGTACGAGCAGTACTTC	CASTRGGQGAYEQYF